These 23 T cell receptor beta chains came from one sample sequenced in a study of cytomegalovirus exposure and HLA in healthy donors. The study ran its PCR with 60 Vbeta and 13 Jbeta primers. TCRdb's table, derived via immunoSEQ multiplex PCR, lists solely in-frame clones and lacks some. This table lists approximately 110,000 clones. The source material was PBMCs. The receptors stem from a man younger than 30 in good health and CMV-seronegative.

This chain uses TRBV28 with TRBJ1-1; D gene uncertain. Trimming took 2 bases from V and 1 from J, leaving 23 bases between them. Germline V gives CDR1 MDHEN, CDR2 SYDVKM. The CDR3 covers 19 residues. The CDR3: CASSLPPLTPLGSNTEAFF. CDR3 nucleotide sequence: TGTGCCAGCAGTTTACCCCCTTTGACACCCCTCGGCTCGAACACTGAAGCTTTCTTT.

The gene calls are TRBV10-2 and TRBJ2-1; D perhaps matches TRBD2 (6 bases). This CDR3 comprises 14 residues. Trimming pared 2 bases from V and 3 bases from J, leaving 8 bases between. Germline assignment: CDR1 WSHSY and CDR2 SAAADI. The CDR3 here is CASSELASYNEQFF. The CDR3 DNA sequence: TGCGCCAGCAGTGAGCTAGCGAGCTACAATGAGCAGTTCTTC.

V is TRBV2 and J is TRBJ1-1; TRBD1 matches at 8 bases. This CDR3 has 15 residues. CDR1 and CDR2 (germline): SNHLY, FYNNEI. Losses at the gene ends were 5 bases for V and 0 bases for J; bases not matched to a gene: 5. The CDR3 sequence is CASSLRTGLNTEAFF. CDR3 bases: TGTGCCAGCAGTCTCCGGACAGGGCTGAACACTGAAGCTTTCTTT.

This rearrangement joins TRBV6-1 to TRBJ2-1; 9 bases map to TRBD2. J gave up 3 bases and V 3 bases, and 0 bases lay outside the gene matches. The germline V gene encodes CDR1 MNHNS and CDR2 SASEGT. The CDR3 totals 14 residues. The DNA of the CDR3 is TGTGCCAGCAGTGATAGCGGGGGCTACAATGAGCAGTTCTTC. Translation: CASSDSGGYNEQFF.

The rearrangement uses TRBV6-1 and TRBJ2-7, with TRBD2 matching over 9 bases. Germline V gene data show CDR1 as MNHNS and CDR2 as SASEGT. Trimming removed 4 bases from V and 3 bases from J; junction bases left unmatched: 10. CDR3 length: 16 residues. This CDR3 reads CASSALGAGGLYEQYF. Here the CDR3 DNA reads TGTGCCAGCAGTGCCCTAGGAGCGGGAGGCCTCTACGAGCAGTACTTC.

This chain uses TRBV19 with TRBJ2-1; 8 positions agree with TRBD2. V lost 8 bases to trimming and J lost 7 bases; unmatched junction nucleotides: 7. Germline CDR1 is LNHDA and CDR2 is SQIVND (reference sequence). This CDR3 is built from 13 residues. This CDR3 reads CASYKRESNEQFF. CDR3 nucleotides: TGTGCCAGTTATAAGCGGGAGTCGAATGAGCAGTTCTTC. Full variable domain (outside the CDR3, taken from reference TRBV19 and TRBJ2-1): DGGITQSPKYLFRKEGQNVTLSCEQNLNHDAMYWYRQDPGQGLRLIYYSQIVNDFQKGDIAEGYSVSREKKESFPLTVTSAQKNPTAFYLCASYKRESNEQFFGPGTRLTVL.

The chain links TRBV9 to TRBJ2-1; the match to TRBD1 covers 8 bases. Unmatched junction bases numbered 6, after V lost 3 bases and J lost 4 bases. The CDR3 extends over 15 amino acids. Germline V gene sequence: CDR1 SGDLS, CDR2 YYNGEE. The CDR3 DNA reads TGTGCCAGCAGCGCTTCTAGACAGGGGTACAATGAGCAGTTCTTC. Amino acid sequence: CASSASRQGYNEQFF.

The V and J genes are TRBV9 and TRBJ1-1; 7 bases are shared with TRBD1. CDR3 size: 15 residues. V lost 3 bases, J lost 5 bases, and 10 bases stayed unmatched. Germline values: CDR1 SGDLS, CDR2 YYNGEE. The chain's CDR3 is CASSDIGQAGTEAFF. DNA of the CDR3: TGTGCCAGCAGCGACATAGGACAGGCGGGAACTGAAGCTTTCTTT.

The chain couples TRBV7-8 to TRBJ2-3; the match to TRBD2 covers 7 bases. CDR1 is SGHVS and CDR2 is FQNEAQ in the germline V gene. This CDR3 has 15 residues. The V segment lost 5 bases and the J segment 6 bases; nucleotides outside the gene matches: 11. The CDR3 reads CASSPKRDRTDTQYF. As DNA, the CDR3 is TGTGCCAGCAGCCCTAAGCGGGATCGAACCGATACGCAGTATTTT.

The rearrangement uses TRBV15 and TRBJ1-1; 7 nucleotides align to TRBD1. The CDR3 totals 14 residues. Trimming removed 5 bases from V and 4 bases from J; junction bases left unmatched: 7. Looked up from germline, CDR1 is LNHNV and CDR2 is YYDKDF (reference sequence). The CDR3 is CATSWGQSSTEAFF. CDR3 nucleotides: TGTGCCACCAGCTGGGGACAGTCGAGCACTGAAGCTTTCTTT. The whole variable domain, remainder taken from reference TRBV15 and TRBJ1-1, is DAMVIQNPRYQVTQFGKPVTLSCSQTLNHNVMYWYQQKSSQAPKLLFHYYDKDFNNEADTPDNFQSRRPNTSFCFLDIRSPGLGDTAMYLCATSWGQSSTEAFFGQGTRLTVV.

The V call is TRBV7-8, the J call TRBJ2-7; D call uncertain. Trimming pared 5 bases from V and 2 bases from J, leaving 4 bases between. Looked up from germline, CDR1 is SGHVS and CDR2 is FQNEAQ. CDR3 size: 11 residues. The chain's CDR3 is CASSPAYEQYF. The CDR3 DNA sequence: TGTGCCAGCAGCCCCGCCTACGAGCAGTACTTC.

V usage is TRBV19 and J usage is TRBJ1-1; 9 nucleotides match TRBD1. The CDR3 contains 15 residues. V shed 5 bases and J 5 bases; nucleotides not matched to a gene: 9. Germline V gene sequence: CDR1 LNHDA, CDR2 SQIVND (reference sequence). In DNA, the CDR3 is TGTGCCAGTAGTTCGCGGTGGACAGGGGTGACTGAAGCTTTCTTT. Translated, it gives CASSSRWTGVTEAFF. The variable domain in full, with the rest retrieved from reference TRBV19 and TRBJ1-1, is DGGITQSPKYLFRKEGQNVTLSCEQNLNHDAMYWYRQDPGQGLRLIYYSQIVNDFQKGDIAEGYSVSREKKESFPLTVTSAQKNPTAFYLCASSSRWTGVTEAFFGQGTRLTVV.

The chain has TRBV19 and TRBJ1-3; TRBD1 might be the D (5 bases). The CDR3 has 15 amino acids. Trimming pared 0 bases from V and 2 bases from J, leaving 8 bases between. From germline, CDR1 is LNHDA and CDR2 SQIVND (reference sequence). Written as DNA, the CDR3 is TGTGCCAGTAGTATAGATACAGGAACTGGAAACACCATATATTTT. Its translation: CASSIDTGTGNTIYF.

The chain joins TRBV6-5 to TRBJ1-2; a possible D gene is TRBD1 (6 bases). CDR3 length equals 13 residues. CDR1 is MNHEY, CDR2 SVGAGI, per germline. V lost 7 bases and J lost 4, with 13 bases in between. Here the CDR3 reads CASTTTGTYGYTF. DNA of the CDR3: TGTGCCAGCACCACGACAGGAACCTATGGCTACACCTTC.

V and J are TRBV16 and TRBJ2-1; 7 bases fit TRBD1. CDR1 is KGHSY and CDR2 is FQNENV in the germline V gene. The J segment lost 5 bases and the V segment lost 0 bases, leaving 1 base of the junction unmatched. This CDR3 has 14 residues. The chain's CDR3 is CASSQSGQNNEQFF. In nucleotides, the CDR3 is TGTGCCAGCAGCCAATCGGGACAGAACAATGAGCAGTTCTTC.

The chain recombines TRBV6-1 with TRBJ1-3; TRBD1 matches 7 bases. This CDR3 comprises 17 residues. The V segment lost 1 base and the J segment 2 bases; nucleotides outside the gene matches: 8. CDR1 and CDR2 (germline): MNHNS, SASEGT. The CDR3 region is CASSEGGGRAAGNTIYF. Here the CDR3 DNA reads TGTGCCAGCAGTGAAGGAGGGGGCAGGGCAGCTGGAAACACCATATATTTT.

The chain couples TRBV5-4 to TRBJ1-1; D is uncertain. Germline V gives CDR1 SGHNT, CDR2 YYREEE (reference sequence). Trimming removed 4 bases at V and 4 bases at J, with 11 bases between. This CDR3 is 13 amino acids long. The CDR3 reads CASSPLTGTEAFF. The CDR3 DNA follows: TGTGCCAGCAGCCCCTTAACCGGCACTGAAGCTTTCTTT.

This rearrangement joins TRBV6-1 to TRBJ2-1; TRBD1 agrees at 7 bases. Germline values: CDR1 MNHNS, CDR2 SASEGT. The V and J ends lost 8 bases and 4 bases, in that order; junction bases with no gene match: 8. CDR3 length: 14 residues. Here the CDR3 DNA reads TGTGCCAGCCGTAGAAGGACAGGATACAATGAGCAGTTCTTC. Amino acid sequence: CASRRRTGYNEQFF.

The chain recombines TRBV30 with TRBJ1-6, with D perhaps TRBD1 (6 bases). Looked up from germline, CDR1 is GTSNPN and CDR2 is SVGIG (reference sequence). The V and J ends lost 0 bases and 7 bases respectively, with 10 bases between them. The length of the CDR3 is 14 residues. The CDR3 DNA follows: TGTGCCTGGAGTGTAGGGGGATCCAATTCACCCCTCCACTTT. Its translation is CAWSVGGSNSPLHF.

This chain links TRBV7-9 with TRBJ2-3, with D perhaps TRBD1 (6 bases). The germline gives CDR1 SEHNR, CDR2 FQNEAQ (reference sequence). The V gene lost 2 bases and the J gene lost 6 bases, with 15 bases spanning the gap. The CDR3 length is 15 residues. CDR3 nucleotide sequence: TGTGCCAGCAGCTTAACCGGACAGTTCCTGGATACGCAGTATTTT. Amino acids: CASSLTGQFLDTQYF.

The V call is TRBV30, the J call TRBJ1-5; D is unresolved. CDR3 size: 17 residues. Trimming cost V 2 bases and J 2 bases, with 19 bases left between them. Germline CDR1 and CDR2: GTSNPN and SVGIG (reference sequence). Here the CDR3 DNA reads TGTGCCTGGAGTAGCGGGTATGAGATCAGTCGCAATCAGCCCCAGCATTTT. Protein sequence: CAWSSGYEISRNQPQHF.

The chain links TRBV5-4 to TRBJ1-2, with TRBD1 matching 7 bases. Germline V CDR1 and CDR2: SGHNT, YYREEE (reference sequence). V was pared by 1 base and J by 0 bases, with 6 bases of the junction left unmatched. The CDR3 covers 16 residues. Here the CDR3 DNA reads TGTGCCAGCAGCTTGAACCGGGACAGAGCTAACTATGGCTACACCTTC. Translating gives CASSLNRDRANYGYTF. Combining the CDR3 with reference TRBV5-4 and TRBJ1-2 gives the whole variable domain ETGVTQSPTHLIKTRGQQVTLRCSSQSGHNTVSWYQQALGQGPQFIFQYYREEENGRGNFPPRFSGLQFPNYSSELNVNALELDDSALYLCASSLNRDRANYGYTFGSGTRLTVV.

In DNA form, the CDR3 reads TGCGCCAGCTCCTCAGACACCACAGTTGCCTACGAGCAGTACTTC. Protein: CASSSDTTVAYEQYF. The chain carries TRBV4-1 and TRBJ2-7; unclear D gene. V was shortened by 8 bases and J by 2 bases, with 19 bases between the two germline ends. There are 15 residues in the CDR3. Germline V gene sequence: CDR1 MGHRA, CDR2 YSYEKL.